These T cell receptor beta chains were read from a single sample in a study of blood T cell repertoires in COVID-19. The table came from immunoSEQ multiplex PCR; TCRdb's copy has only in-frame clones and leaves some out. Altogether roughly 290,000 clones are present, roughly nine tenths being singletons, with the ten largest covering 5.5% to 7%. Sequencing was carried out using PBMCs or T cells enriched from blood (not recorded which). Every receptor here comes from a woman aged 40 to 50 who had recovered from COVID-19. CDR3s include the opening cysteine and the closing phenylalanine or tryptophan. A D gene is named only where the DNA matches it firmly. Not every row has a clone size; where given, it reads once, few, many or a size class.

CDR3aa	CDR3nt	v_gene	j_gene	abundance	d_gene
CASSQNPPGLAGGEQFF	TGTGCCAGCAGCCAGAACCCGCCGGGACTAGCGGGAGGCGAGCAGTTCTTC	TRBV7-2	TRBJ2-1	-	TRBD2
CASSLIRQGANGYTF	TGTGCCAGCAGCTTAATCCGACAGGGGGCGAATGGCTACACCTTC	TRBV7-2	TRBJ1-2	few	TRBD1
CASSPDSQYEQYF	TGTGCCAGTAGCCCGGACAGCCAGTACGAGCAGTACTTC	TRBV19	TRBJ2-7	-	-
CASSLPAAGTQYF	TGTGCCAGCAGCCTACCTGCTGCCGGTACGCAGTATTTT	TRBV28	TRBJ2-3	-	-
CASSRQGALQETQYF	TGTGCCAGCTCACGACAGGGGGCCCTTCAAGAGACCCAGTACTTC	TRBV18	TRBJ2-5	-	TRBD1
CASSAGTSLSGEQFF	TGTGCCAGCAGCGCCGGGACTAGCCTCTCGGGAGAGCAGTTCTTC	TRBV7-6	TRBJ2-1	-	TRBD2
CASSLGQTNNSPLHF	TGTGCCAGCAGCTTGGGACAGACAAATAATTCACCCCTCCACTTT	TRBV5-4	TRBJ1-6	once	-
CASTVDYSGNTIYF	TGTGCCAGCACCGTAGACTACTCTGGAAACACCATATATTTT	TRBV2	TRBJ1-3	-	-
CSVEDSNYGYTF	TGCAGCGTCGAGGACAGCAACTATGGCTACACCTTC	TRBV29-1	TRBJ1-2	-	-
CASSWREAAFF	TGTGCCAGCAGTTGGAGGGAGGCTGCTTTCTTT	TRBV28	TRBJ1-1	once	-
CASSQRTGNIQYF	TGTGCCAGCAGCCAAAGGACTGGAAACATTCAGTACTTC	TRBV7-2	TRBJ2-4	-	-
CATGVGLTNTEAFF	TGTGCCACTGGGGTCGGACTTACGAACACTGAAGCTTTCTTT	TRBV6-5	TRBJ1-1	-	-
CSVGQVYEQYF	TGCAGTGTTGGACAGGTCTACGAGCAGTACTTC	TRBV20-1	TRBJ2-7	-	TRBD1
CASSGGRRQGVQNYGYTF	TGTGCCAGCAGCGGGGGCCGTAGACAGGGGGTTCAGAACTATGGCTACACCTTC	TRBV9	TRBJ1-2	few	TRBD1
CASSQYSGLLNTGELFF	TGTGCCAGCAGCCAATACTCAGGGTTATTGAACACCGGGGAGCTGTTTTTT	TRBV7-2	TRBJ2-2	few	-
CASSSEPTSGRAVDTQYF	TGTGCCAGCAGCTCCGAACCGACTAGCGGGAGGGCCGTAGATACGCAGTATTTT	TRBV7-3	TRBJ2-3	once	TRBD2
CASTGLAGVEQFF	TGTGCCAGCACAGGACTAGCGGGAGTTGAGCAGTTCTTC	TRBV9	TRBJ2-1	-	TRBD2
CASSLGQGPMYEQYF	TGTGCCAGCAGCTTAGGACAGGGCCCAATGTACGAGCAGTACTTC	TRBV7-9	TRBJ2-7	-	TRBD1
CASREPYSNQPQHF	TGCGCCAGCAGGGAGCCGTATAGCAATCAGCCCCAGCATTTT	TRBV10-1	TRBJ1-5	-	-
CASSSQGYGYTF	TGTGCCAGCAGTTCACAGGGATATGGCTACACCTTC	TRBV12-3/TRBV12-4	TRBJ1-2	-	-
CASSLLAGGPYEQYF	TGTGCCAGCAGCCTGCTAGCGGGAGGGCCTTACGAGCAGTACTTC	TRBV7-8	TRBJ2-7	-	TRBD2
CASSEGLAGGPSDTQYF	TGCGCCAGCAGTGAGGGACTAGCGGGAGGGCCATCAGATACGCAGTATTTT	TRBV10-2	TRBJ2-3	-	TRBD2
CASSFLGGGLEAFF	TGTGCCAGCAGCTTTCTCGGTGGCGGTCTTGAAGCTTTCTTT	TRBV7-2	TRBJ1-1	many	-
CASSHPGQGPTTDTQYF	TGTGCCAGCAGCCACCCCGGACAGGGACCGACCACAGATACGCAGTATTTT	TRBV4-2	TRBJ2-3	-	TRBD1
CAWSDGRVETQYF	TGTGCCTGGAGTGATGGCAGGGTTGAGACCCAGTACTTC	TRBV30	TRBJ2-5	-	-
CASSPRTGETTEAFF	TGTGCCAGCAGTCCGCGGACAGGGGAGACCACTGAAGCTTTCTTT	TRBV28	TRBJ1-1	-	TRBD1
CASSSGLAFLGSYEQYF	TGTGCCAGCAGTTCGGGACTAGCGTTCCTGGGGAGCTACGAGCAGTACTTC	TRBV28	TRBJ2-7	-	TRBD2
CASSYLEVPPGDTNYGYTF	TGTGCCAGCAGTTATCTGGAGGTACCTCCTGGGGATACTAACTATGGCTACACCTTC	TRBV6-2/TRBV6-3	TRBJ1-2	-	-
CASSFFPGPDQPQHF	TGTGCCAGCAGTTTTTTCCCAGGCCCCGATCAGCCCCAGCATTTT	TRBV27	TRBJ1-5	-	-
CASSYSEARRYGYTF	TGTGCCAGCAGTTACTCGGAGGCCCGGCGCTATGGCTACACCTTC	TRBV6-5	TRBJ1-2	-	-
CASSLLAGGPGNEQFF	TGTGCCAGCAGCTTACTAGCGGGAGGGCCGGGGAATGAGCAGTTCTTC	TRBV7-9	TRBJ2-1	-	TRBD2
CASSEGLQGAYNEQFF	TGCGCCAGCAGCGAAGGCCTACAGGGGGCCTACAATGAGCAGTTCTTC	TRBV4-3	TRBJ2-1	-	TRBD1
CASSIGLLGETQYF	TGTGCCAGCAGCATCGGCTTACTCGGGGAGACCCAGTACTTC	TRBV28	TRBJ2-5	-	-
CASSLWQGLGTGELFF	TGTGCCAGCAGTTTATGGCAGGGGTTGGGCACCGGGGAGCTGTTTTTT	TRBV28	TRBJ2-2	-	-
CASSFSGRVTEQFF	TGTGCCAGCAGCTTCAGCGGGAGGGTAACTGAGCAGTTCTTC	TRBV5-4	TRBJ2-1	once	TRBD2
CASSPRTSGIPDTQYF	TGTGCCAGCAGCCCGCGGACTAGCGGGATCCCAGATACGCAGTATTTT	TRBV11-1	TRBJ2-3	once	TRBD2
CASWGGLSSGANVLTF	TGTGCCAGCTGGGGGGGTCTCAGCTCTGGGGCCAACGTCCTGACTTTC	TRBV3-1/TRBV3-2	TRBJ2-6	few	TRBD2
CASSLRDLPGNEQFF	TGTGCCAGCAGCTTAAGGGACTTACCGGGGAATGAGCAGTTCTTC	TRBV11-1	TRBJ2-1	-	-
CASRDTGEIEKLFF	TGTGCCAGCAGGGATACAGGGGAAATTGAAAAACTGTTTTTT	TRBV2	TRBJ1-4	-	TRBD1
CASSLRGLVTDTQYF	TGTGCCAGCAGTTTAAGGGGACTGGTCACAGATACGCAGTATTTT	TRBV27	TRBJ2-3	-	-